These T cell receptor beta chains were read from a single sample in a study of identical twins. TCRdb reanalysed the 5' RACE reads using MiXCR and keeps one entry per CDR3 protein. The sample has 350,000 or so distinct CDR3 sequences, 9% seen once; the top ten hold under 10%. Material: naive T cells sorted from blood. The receptors stem from a woman aged 45 to 65 in good health. Both conserved end residues are part of each CDR3. D genes are given only for firm matches. The size entry is marked missing in some rows and otherwise reads once, few, many or a size class.

V gene,D gene,clone size,J gene,CDR3 protein,CDR3 DNA
TRBV12-3/TRBV12-4,-,-,TRBJ2-3,CASTPQRLPGTDTQYF,TGTGCCAGCACCCCCCAGCGGCTCCCGGGCACAGATACGCAGTATTTT
TRBV14,-,-,TRBJ2-5,CASSQGLRETQYF,TGTGCCAGCAGCCAAGGCCTGAGAGAGACCCAGTACTTC
TRBV20-1,TRBD2,many,TRBJ2-3,CSASGRYRTDTQYF,TGCAGTGCTAGCGGGAGGTATCGCACAGATACGCAGTATTTT
TRBV30,-,many,TRBJ2-7,CAWSSTGIHEQYF,TGTGCCTGGAGCAGCACAGGAATCCACGAGCAGTACTTC
TRBV6-2/TRBV6-3,-,-,TRBJ2-7,CASSTRTDHYEQYF,TGTGCCAGCAGTACTCGGACAGACCATTACGAGCAGTACTTC
TRBV7-2,TRBD1,-,TRBJ2-1,CASSPGPGTGKEGEQFF,TGTGCCAGCAGCCCGGGCCCCGGGACAGGGAAGGAGGGGGAGCAGTTCTTC
TRBV5-1,-,many,TRBJ2-2,CASSSVPGELFF,TGCGCCAGCAGCTCCGTCCCCGGGGAGCTGTTTTTT
TRBV15,TRBD2,many,TRBJ2-1,CATSRGTSTEQFF,TGTGCCACCAGCAGAGGGACTAGCACTGAGCAGTTCTTC
TRBV7-9,-,-,TRBJ2-7,CASSLAGRTSTYEQYF,TGTGCCAGCAGCTTAGCGGGGCGAACTTCGACCTACGAGCAGTACTTC
TRBV3-1,-,-,TRBJ2-1,CASSQGRLGNEQFF,TGTGCCAGCAGCCAAGGACGTTTGGGGAATGAGCAGTTCTTC
TRBV5-1,-,-,TRBJ2-3,CASSQNEGSDTQYF,TGCGCCAGCAGCCAAAACGAGGGTTCAGATACGCAGTATTTT
TRBV5-1,-,-,TRBJ2-1,CASSQPRAGLGEQFF,TGCGCCAGCAGCCAACCCCGTGCGGGCCTCGGGGAGCAGTTCTTC
TRBV5-1,TRBD1,-,TRBJ2-4,CASSLGDREDKNIQYF,TGCGCCAGCAGCTTGGGGGACAGGGAGGACAAAAACATTCAGTACTTC
TRBV5-1,-,many,TRBJ2-1,CASRRGAGADYYNEQFF,TGCGCCAGCAGGAGGGGGGCGGGGGCAGATTACTACAATGAGCAGTTCTTC
TRBV7-9,TRBD1,-,TRBJ2-3,CASSSTGTHTDTQYF,TGTGCCAGCAGCTCGACAGGGACCCACACAGATACGCAGTATTTT